This TCR beta chain was observed in a study of blood T cell repertoires in COVID-19. Overall study context: PBMCs, B-cell-depleted T cells, or T cells provided the cDNA or gDNA that made up the material.

Germline values: CDR1 LNHDA, CDR2 SQIVND (reference sequence). V lost 6 bases, J lost 0 bases, and 9 bases lay in between. CDR3 length equals 13 residues. In the authors' workflow: Using reference gene primer amplification, nucleated cell counts were estimated. Libraries were prepared by immunoSEQ multiplex PCR; TCRdb keeps only in-frame clonotypes and omits some of them. D and trimming were read from the DNA, whereas the V and J calls and clone size are those reported in that table. The table includes about 130,000 clones, roughly 88% detected once. Sequenced: peripheral blood. The V call is TRBV19, the J call TRBJ2-7; D ambiguous. This clonotype was sampled from a woman at least 80 years old with acute or convalescent COVID-19. CDR3 sequence: CASRRGSSYEQYF. The CDR3 nucleotides are TGTGCCAGTAGAAGAGGAAGCTCCTACGAGCAGTACTTC. Full variable domain (outside the CDR3, taken from reference TRBV19 and TRBJ2-7): DGGITQSPKYLFRKEGQNVTLSCEQNLNHDAMYWYRQDPGQGLRLIYYSQIVNDFQKGDIAEGYSVSREKKESFPLTVTSAQKNPTAFYLCASRRGSSYEQYFGPGTRLTVT.